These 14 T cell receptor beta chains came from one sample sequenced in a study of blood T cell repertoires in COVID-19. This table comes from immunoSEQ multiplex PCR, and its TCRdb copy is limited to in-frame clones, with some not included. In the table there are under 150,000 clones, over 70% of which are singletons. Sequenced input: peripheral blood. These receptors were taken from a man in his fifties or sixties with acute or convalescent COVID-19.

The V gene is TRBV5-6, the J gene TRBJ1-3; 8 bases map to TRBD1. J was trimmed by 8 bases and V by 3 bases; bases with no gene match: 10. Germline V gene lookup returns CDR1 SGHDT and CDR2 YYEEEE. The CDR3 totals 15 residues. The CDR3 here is CASSWPGGAPDTIYF. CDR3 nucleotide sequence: TGTGCCAGCAGCTGGCCAGGGGGCGCCCCGGACACCATATATTTT.

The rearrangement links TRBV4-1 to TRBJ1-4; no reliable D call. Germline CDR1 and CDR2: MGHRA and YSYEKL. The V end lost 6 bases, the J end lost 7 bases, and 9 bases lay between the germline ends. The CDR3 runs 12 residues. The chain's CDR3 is CASSHLGEKLFF. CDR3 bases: TGCGCCAGCAGTCATCTAGGTGAAAAACTGTTTTTT.

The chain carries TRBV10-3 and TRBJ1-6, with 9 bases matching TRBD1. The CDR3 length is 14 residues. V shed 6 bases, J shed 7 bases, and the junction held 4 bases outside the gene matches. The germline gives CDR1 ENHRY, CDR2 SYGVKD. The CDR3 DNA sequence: TGTGCCATCAGGGCTGGGACAGGGAATTCACCCCTCCACTTT. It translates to CAIRAGTGNSPLHF.

CDR3 nucleotides: TGTGCCAGCAGCTTTGGGGACAGCTCCTACAATGAGCAGTTCTTC. Translated, it gives CASSFGDSSYNEQFF. The J gene is TRBJ2-1, the V gene TRBV11-3, with 7 bases aligning to TRBD1. CDR1 is SGHNT, CDR2 YENEEA, per germline. V lost 3 bases and J lost 0; bases outside the gene matches: 2. The CDR3 is made up of 15 amino acids.

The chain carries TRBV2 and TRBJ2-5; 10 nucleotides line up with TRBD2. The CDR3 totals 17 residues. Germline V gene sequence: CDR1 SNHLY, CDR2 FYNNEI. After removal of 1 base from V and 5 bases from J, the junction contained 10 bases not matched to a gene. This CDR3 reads CASSEDSGGVHRETQYF. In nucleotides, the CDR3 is TGTGCCAGCAGTGAAGACAGCGGGGGGGTACATAGGGAGACCCAGTACTTC.

For the CDR3, the DNA is TGTGCCTGGAGGAAGGGACTCACTGAAGCTTTCTTT. Its translation is CAWRKGLTEAFF. The V call is TRBV30, the J call TRBJ1-1; maybe TRBD1 (5 bases). CDR1 GTSNPN and CDR2 SVGIG come from the germline V gene (reference sequence). The CDR3 has 12 amino acids. Trimming pared 3 bases from V and 4 bases from J, leaving 9 bases between.

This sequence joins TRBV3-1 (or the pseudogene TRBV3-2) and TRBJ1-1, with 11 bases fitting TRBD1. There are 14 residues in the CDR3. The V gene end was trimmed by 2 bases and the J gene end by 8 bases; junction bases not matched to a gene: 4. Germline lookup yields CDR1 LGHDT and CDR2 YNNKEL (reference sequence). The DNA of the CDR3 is TGTGCCAGCAGCCAATCCCGGGACAGGGGGGAAGCTTTCTTT. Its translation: CASSQSRDRGEAFF.

The CDR3 protein is CASSLRTGGRTEAFF. CDR3 nucleotides: TGTGCCAGCAGCCTGAGGACAGGGGGCCGCACTGAAGCTTTCTTT. The gene calls are TRBV3-1 (or the pseudogene TRBV3-2) and TRBJ1-1, with 11 bases lining up with TRBD1. J was trimmed by 4 bases and V by 4 bases; bases with no gene match: 5. This CDR3 comprises 15 residues. Germline CDR1 LGHDT, CDR2 YNNKEL (reference sequence).

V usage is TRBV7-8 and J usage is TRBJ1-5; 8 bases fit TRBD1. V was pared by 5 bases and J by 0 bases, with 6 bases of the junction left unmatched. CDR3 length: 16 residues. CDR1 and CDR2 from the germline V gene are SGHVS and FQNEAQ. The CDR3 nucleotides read TGTGCCAGCAGCCGACAGGGGTCATATAGCAATCAGCCCCAGCATTTT. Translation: CASSRQGSYSNQPQHF. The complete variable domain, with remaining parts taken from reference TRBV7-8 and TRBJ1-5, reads GAGVSQSPRYKVAKRGQDVALRCDPISGHVSLFWYQQALGQGPEFLTYFQNEAQLDKSGLPSDRFFAERPEGSVSTLKIQRTQQEDSAVYLCASSRQGSYSNQPQHFGDGTRLSIL.

The CDR3 reads CASRVRGGNTEAFF. CDR3 DNA sequence: TGTGCCAGCAGAGTACGGGGGGGGAACACTGAAGCTTTCTTT. The chain uses TRBV6-5 and TRBJ1-1; TRBD1 is a possible D gene (5 bases). V shed 6 bases and J shed 1 base, with 12 bases lying between them. Germline values: CDR1 MNHEY, CDR2 SVGAGI. The CDR3 length is 14 residues.

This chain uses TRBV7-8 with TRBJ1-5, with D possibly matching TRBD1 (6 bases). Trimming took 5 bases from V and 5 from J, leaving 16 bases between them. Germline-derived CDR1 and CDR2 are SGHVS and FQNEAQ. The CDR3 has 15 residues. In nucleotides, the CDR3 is TGTGCCAGCAGCAGATCGGACAGAGCCGATCAGCCCCAGCATTTT. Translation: CASSRSDRADQPQHF.

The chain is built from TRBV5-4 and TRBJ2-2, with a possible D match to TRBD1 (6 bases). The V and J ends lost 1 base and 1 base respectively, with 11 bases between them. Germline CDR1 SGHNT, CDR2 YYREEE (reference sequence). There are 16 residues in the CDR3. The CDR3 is CASSLRQVRNTGELFF. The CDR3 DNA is TGTGCCAGCAGCTTGCGACAGGTCCGGAACACCGGGGAGCTGTTTTTT.

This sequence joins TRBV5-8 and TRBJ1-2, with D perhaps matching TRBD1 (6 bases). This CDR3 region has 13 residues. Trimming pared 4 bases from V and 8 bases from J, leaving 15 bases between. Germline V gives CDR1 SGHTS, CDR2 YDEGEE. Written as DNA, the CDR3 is TGTGCCAGCAGCCCATCAGGGGTGGGCGGCTACACCTTC. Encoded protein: CASSPSGVGGYTF.

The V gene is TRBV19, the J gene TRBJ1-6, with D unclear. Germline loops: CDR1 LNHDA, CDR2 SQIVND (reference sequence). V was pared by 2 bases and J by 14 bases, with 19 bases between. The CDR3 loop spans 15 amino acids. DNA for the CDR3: TGTGCCAGTAGTATAACCACTGGGCCCGAGCAGGCCCTCCACTTT. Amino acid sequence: CASSITTGPEQALHF. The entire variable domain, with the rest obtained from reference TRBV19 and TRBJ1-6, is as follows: DGGITQSPKYLFRKEGQNVTLSCEQNLNHDAMYWYRQDPGQGLRLIYYSQIVNDFQKGDIAEGYSVSREKKESFPLTVTSAQKNPTAFYLCASSITTGPEQALHFGNGTRLTVT.